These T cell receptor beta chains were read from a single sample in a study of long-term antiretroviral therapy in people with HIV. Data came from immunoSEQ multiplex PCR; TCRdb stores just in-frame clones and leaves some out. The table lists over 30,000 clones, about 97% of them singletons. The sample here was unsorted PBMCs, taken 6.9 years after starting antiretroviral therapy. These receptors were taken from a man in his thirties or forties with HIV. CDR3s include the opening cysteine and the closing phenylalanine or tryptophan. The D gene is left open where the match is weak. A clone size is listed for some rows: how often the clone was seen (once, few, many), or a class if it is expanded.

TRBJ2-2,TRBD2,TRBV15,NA,TGTGCCACCAGCGGGACTAGCGGGAGTGTCGGGGAGCTGTTTTTT,CATSGTSGSVGELFF
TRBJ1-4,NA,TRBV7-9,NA,TGTGCCAGCAGCCCCAGGACGGCGGGTTGGGAAAAACTGTTTTTT,CASSPRTAGWEKLFF
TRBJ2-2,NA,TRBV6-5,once,TGTGCCAGCAGTTACGAGTCAGGGTCGAACACCGGGGAGCTGTTTTTT,CASSYESGSNTGELFF
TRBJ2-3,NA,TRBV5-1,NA,TGCGCCAGCAGCCCCGCCCTGGCTGATACGCAGTATTTT,CASSPALADTQYF
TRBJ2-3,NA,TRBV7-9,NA,TGTGCCAGCAGCTTAGACGGGTCAGATACGCAGTATTTT,CASSLDGSDTQYF
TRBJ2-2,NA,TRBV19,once,TGTGCCAGCCAGAATAACAGGGCCAGGGAGCTGTTTTTT,CASQNNRARELFF
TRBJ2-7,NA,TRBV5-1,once,TGCGCCAGCAGCTTGTTGGAAGGGGGCTACGAGCAGTACTTC,CASSLLEGGYEQYF
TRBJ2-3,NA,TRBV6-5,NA,TGTGCCAGCAGTTACTCTGTTCCCGGGGGACCAGATACGCAGTATTTT,CASSYSVPGGPDTQYF
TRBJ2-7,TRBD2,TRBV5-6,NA,TGTGCCAGCAGCTTGTCGGGAGCGGGAGTCGAGCAGTACTTC,CASSLSGAGVEQYF
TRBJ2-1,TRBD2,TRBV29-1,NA,TGCAGCGTTGCCTCGCGGGGAGGGAGTGAGCAGTTCTTC,CSVASRGGSEQFF
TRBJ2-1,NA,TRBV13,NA,TGTGCCAGCAGCTTGCAGATAGGCTCCTACAATGAGCAGTTCTTC,CASSLQIGSYNEQFF